Below are 12 T cell receptor beta chains sequenced from a single sample in a study of T cell responses to AZD1222 COVID-19 vaccine listed by TCRdb under 2021. Libraries were made using the immunoSEQ multiplex PCR assay. Not all clones reach the TCRdb copy of this immuneACCESS table, which keeps in-frame sequences only. Checked studies attribute under half of the gap to unresolved V genes and leave the rest unexplained. This sample comprises some 150,000 clones, more than 75% of them detected only once. The top ten clonotypes cover about a tenth of the sample. This specimen's time point label, per the study, means: about 28 days (+/-7) after the second vaccine dose. The source material was peripheral blood, sampled 28 days after the second AZD1222 dose. All receptors come from an adult who received the AZD1222 COVID-19 vaccine.

The CDR3 sequence is CASSIDRTVNTEAFF. CDR3 nucleotides: TGTGCCAGTAGTATAGATCGGACGGTGAACACTGAAGCTTTCTTT. The rearrangement uses TRBV19 and TRBJ1-1; the D is unclear. The V gene lost 0 bases and the J gene lost 0 bases, with 8 bases spanning the gap. This CDR3 has 15 amino acids. CDR1 and CDR2 from the germline V gene are LNHDA and SQIVND (reference sequence).

The CDR3 DNA reads TGTGCCAGCAGCCGCCAGGGAAGCACTGAAGCTTTCTTT. The encoded protein is CASSRQGSTEAFF. The gene calls are TRBV7-3 and TRBJ1-1; D may be TRBD1 (5 bases). Per the germline V gene, CDR1 is SGHTA and CDR2 is FQGTGA. V was clipped by 5 bases and J by 4 bases, with 11 bases between them. This CDR3 spans 13 amino acids.

The chain recombines TRBV12-3 or TRBV12-4 with TRBJ1-1; D uncertain. Trimming shortened V by 5 bases and J by 10 bases, and 11 bases separated the two germline ends. The CDR3 runs to 11 residues. The CDR3 is CASSNLWGAFF. The CDR3 nucleotides are TGTGCCAGCAGTAACTTGTGGGGAGCTTTCTTT.

This rearrangement joins TRBV29-1 to TRBJ2-1, with 10 bases that match TRBD2. From germline, CDR1 is SQVTM and CDR2 ANQGSEA. The V segment lost 2 bases and the J segment 1 base; nucleotides outside the gene matches: 5. The CDR3 loop spans 16 amino acids. The CDR3 spells CSVERVAGGSYNEQFF. For the CDR3, the DNA is TGCAGCGTTGAACGAGTAGCGGGAGGATCCTACAATGAGCAGTTCTTC.

The chain's CDR3 is CASSYRPDEQFF. The CDR3 nucleotides read TGTGCCAGCAGCTACCGGCCCGATGAGCAGTTCTTC. The chain joins TRBV28 to TRBJ2-1; D not resolved. The V gene's germline CDR1 is MDHEN and CDR2 SYDVKM. This CDR3 comprises 12 residues. With 6 bases removed from V and 8 bases from J, the gap between germline ends came to 11 bases. The complete variable domain, with remaining parts taken from reference TRBV28 and TRBJ2-1, reads DVKVTQSSRYLVKRTGEKVFLECVQDMDHENMFWYRQDPGLGLRLIYFSYDVKMKEKGDIPEGYSVSREKKERFSLILESASTNQTSMYLCASSYRPDEQFFGPGTRLTVL.

The rearrangement uses TRBV28 and TRBJ1-2; D remains unclear. CDR1 is MDHEN and CDR2 is SYDVKM in the germline V gene. The CDR3 extends over 15 amino acids. Between the trimmed V and J ends, which lost 6 bases and 5 bases, there was a span of 19 bases. The CDR3 DNA is TGTGCCAGCAGCGCCAGCCTCCGGGGTTATTATGGCTACACCTTC. Amino acids: CASSASLRGYYGYTF.

This chain uses TRBV19 with TRBJ2-5; possible D gene TRBD2, 5 bases. From germline, CDR1 is LNHDA and CDR2 SQIVND (reference sequence). CDR3 size: 15 residues. V lost 3 bases and J 5 bases, leaving 16 bases between the germline ends. CDR3 sequence reads: CASSMPREGSETQYF. The CDR3 nucleotides read TGTGCCAGTAGTATGCCCCGGGAAGGTTCGGAGACCCAGTACTTC.

This chain joins TRBV24-1 and TRBJ2-3; 9 positions agree with TRBD1. This CDR3 contains 14 residues. V lost 12 bases and J lost 2; bases outside the gene matches: 8. Germline V gene sequence: CDR1 KGHDR, CDR2 SFDVKD. DNA for the CDR3: TGTGCCGCGGGGACAGGGCCGCCCACAGATACGCAGTATTTT. Protein: CAAGTGPPTDTQYF.

The V and J genes are TRBV5-4 and TRBJ2-2; TRBD2 agrees at 11 bases. Germline V gives CDR1 SGHNT, CDR2 YYREEE (reference sequence). The CDR3 extends over 17 amino acids. V lost 0 bases and J lost 6; bases outside the gene matches: 7. The CDR3 DNA is TGTGCCAGCAGCTTGGGGCTAGCGGGAGGACGGGCCGGGGAGCTGTTTTTT. The encoded protein is CASSLGLAGGRAGELFF.

This chain links TRBV6-2 or TRBV6-3 with TRBJ1-5; the D is unclear. Trimming shortened V by 6 bases and J by 5 bases, and 17 bases separated the two germline ends. This CDR3 has 15 residues. Germline V gives CDR1 MNHEY, CDR2 SVGEGT. The CDR3 region has the DNA TGTGCCAGCAGCCGAATCGGTACCCAAGATCAGCCCCAGCATTTT. Protein sequence: CASSRIGTQDQPQHF.

The chain joins TRBV18 to TRBJ1-1; D remains unclear. V was shortened by 1 base and J by 0 bases, with 18 bases between the two germline ends. The length of the CDR3 is 18 residues. Germline assignment: CDR1 KGHSH and CDR2 LQKENI. CDR3 DNA: TGTGCCAGCTCACCACTGCAGTCTGGCCGTCCCATGAACACTGAAGCTTTCTTT. This gives the protein CASSPLQSGRPMNTEAFF. The full variable domain, completed using reference TRBV18 and TRBJ1-1, is NAGVMQNPRHLVRRRGQEARLRCSPMKGHSHVYWYRQLPEEGLKFMVYLQKENIIDESGMPKERFSAEFPKEGPSILRIQQVVRGDSAAYFCASSPLQSGRPMNTEAFFGQGTRLTVV.

The chain couples TRBV5-1 to TRBJ1-1, with D maybe TRBD1 (5 bases). The germline V gene encodes CDR1 SGHRS and CDR2 YFSETQ. This CDR3 contains 14 residues. Trimming removed 4 bases at V and 1 base at J, with 11 bases between. The CDR3 DNA sequence: TGCGCCAGCAGCGGGGGACTTACGAACACTGAAGCTTTCTTT. Protein: CASSGGLTNTEAFF.